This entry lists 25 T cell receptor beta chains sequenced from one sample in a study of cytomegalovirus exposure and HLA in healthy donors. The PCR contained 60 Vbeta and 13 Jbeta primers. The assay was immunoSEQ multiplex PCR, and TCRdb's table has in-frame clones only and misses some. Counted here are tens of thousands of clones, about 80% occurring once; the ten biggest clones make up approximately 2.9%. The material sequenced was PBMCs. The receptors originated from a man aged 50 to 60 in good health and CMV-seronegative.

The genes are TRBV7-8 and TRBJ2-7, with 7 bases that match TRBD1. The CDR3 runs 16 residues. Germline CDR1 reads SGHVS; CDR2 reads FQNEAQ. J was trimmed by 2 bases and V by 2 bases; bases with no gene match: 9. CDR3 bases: TGTGCCAGCAGCTTAAGCGGCCCGGGACAGCCCTACGAGCAGTACTTC. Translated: CASSLSGPGQPYEQYF.

The DNA of the CDR3 is TGTGCCAGCAGGCGGGATAGGTTCAGCTCGAATTCCTACGAGCAGTACTTC. It codes for CASRRDRFSSNSYEQYF. The V gene is TRBV5-4, the J gene TRBJ2-7; tentative D call: TRBD2 (6 bases). V was cut by 5 bases and J by 1 base, with 22 bases left in between. The CDR3 totals 17 residues. Germline V lookup: CDR1 SGHNT, CDR2 YYREEE (reference sequence).

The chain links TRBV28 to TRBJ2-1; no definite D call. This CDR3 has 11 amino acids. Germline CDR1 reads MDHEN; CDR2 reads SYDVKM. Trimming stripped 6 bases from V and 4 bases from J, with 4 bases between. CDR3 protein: CASRRYNEQFF. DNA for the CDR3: TGTGCCAGCAGGCGGTACAATGAGCAGTTCTTC.

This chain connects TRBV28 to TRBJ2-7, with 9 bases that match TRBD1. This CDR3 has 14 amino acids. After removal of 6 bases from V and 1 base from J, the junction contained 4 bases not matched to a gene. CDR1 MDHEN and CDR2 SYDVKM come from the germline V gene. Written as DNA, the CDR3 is TGTGCCAGCAGGGGGACAGGGTCATCCTACGAGCAGTACTTC. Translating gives CASRGTGSSYEQYF.

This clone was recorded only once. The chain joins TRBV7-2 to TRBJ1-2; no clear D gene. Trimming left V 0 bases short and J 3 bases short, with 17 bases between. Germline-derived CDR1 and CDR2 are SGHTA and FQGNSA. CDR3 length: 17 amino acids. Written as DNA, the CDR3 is TGTGCCAGCAGCTTAGCCACAGCATGGCGTCCGGACTATGGCTACACCTTC. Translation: CASSLATAWRPDYGYTF.

The CDR3 sequence is CASGHRDGYTF. CDR3 nucleotide sequence: TGTGCCAGCGGACACAGGGACGGCTACACCTTC. The V gene is TRBV7-8, the J gene TRBJ1-2, with D possibly TRBD1 on 6 matching bases. Germline V lookup: CDR1 SGHVS, CDR2 FQNEAQ. The V and J ends lost 8 bases and 8 bases respectively, with 12 bases between them. This CDR3 is 11 amino acids long. Looking up the rest from reference TRBV7-8 and TRBJ1-2 gives the full variable domain: GAGVSQSPRYKVAKRGQDVALRCDPISGHVSLFWYQQALGQGPEFLTYFQNEAQLDKSGLPSDRFFAERPEGSVSTLKIQRTQQEDSAVYLCASGHRDGYTFGSGTRLTVV.

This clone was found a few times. The CDR3 spells CASRGQDTEAFF. CDR3 coding DNA: TGTGCCAGCAGGGGACAGGATACTGAAGCTTTCTTT. The gene calls are TRBV13 and TRBJ1-1; 8 bases match TRBD1. With V trimmed by 6 bases and J by 5 bases, 2 bases remained unmatched. From germline, CDR1 is PRHDT and CDR2 FYEKMQ (reference sequence). The CDR3 runs 12 residues.

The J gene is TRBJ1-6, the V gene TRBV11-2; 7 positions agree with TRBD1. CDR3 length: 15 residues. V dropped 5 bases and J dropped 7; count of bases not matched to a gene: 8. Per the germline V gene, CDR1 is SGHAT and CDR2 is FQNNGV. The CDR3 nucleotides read TGTGCCAGCAGCCCGGGAGGGACAGCCAATTCACCCCTCCACTTT. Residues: CASSPGGTANSPLHF.

The CDR3 loop is CASSLWQRGAGSSYNEQFF. In DNA, the CDR3 is TGTGCCAGCAGCTTATGGCAGCGGGGGGCCGGATCCTCCTACAATGAGCAGTTCTTC. V is TRBV7-2 and J is TRBJ2-1, with 9 positions matching TRBD2. This CDR3 region has 19 residues. V shed 2 bases, J shed 0 bases, and the junction held 11 bases outside the gene matches. Germline CDR1 SGHTA, CDR2 FQGNSA.

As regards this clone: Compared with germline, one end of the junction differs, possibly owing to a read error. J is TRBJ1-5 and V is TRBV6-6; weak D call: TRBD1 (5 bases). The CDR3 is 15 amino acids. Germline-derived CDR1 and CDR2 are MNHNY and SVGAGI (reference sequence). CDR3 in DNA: TGTGCCAGCAGTAACTCCAGGGTGAGCAATCAGCCCCAGCATTTT. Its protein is CASSNSRVSNQPQHF.

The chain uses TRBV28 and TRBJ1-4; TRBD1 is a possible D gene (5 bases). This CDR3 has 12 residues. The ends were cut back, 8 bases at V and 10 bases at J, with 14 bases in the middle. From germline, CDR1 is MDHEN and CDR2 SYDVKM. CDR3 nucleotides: TGTGCCAGCGGACCCCGACAGATAAAACTGTTTTTT. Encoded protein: CASGPRQIKLFF.

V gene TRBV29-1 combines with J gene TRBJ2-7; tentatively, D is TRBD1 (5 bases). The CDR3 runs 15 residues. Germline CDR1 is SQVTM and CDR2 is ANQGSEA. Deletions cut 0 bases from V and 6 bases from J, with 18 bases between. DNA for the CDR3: TGCAGCGTTGAAGATCTTCGGCAGGGAAGGTTCGAGCAGTACTTC. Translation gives CSVEDLRQGRFEQYF.

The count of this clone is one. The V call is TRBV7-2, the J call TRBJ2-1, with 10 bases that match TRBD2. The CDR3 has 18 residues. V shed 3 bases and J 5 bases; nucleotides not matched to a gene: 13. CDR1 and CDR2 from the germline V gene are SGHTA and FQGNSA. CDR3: CASSFLLPPSGGDNEQFF. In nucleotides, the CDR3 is TGTGCCAGCAGCTTCCTCCTCCCCCCAAGCGGGGGGGACAATGAGCAGTTCTTC.

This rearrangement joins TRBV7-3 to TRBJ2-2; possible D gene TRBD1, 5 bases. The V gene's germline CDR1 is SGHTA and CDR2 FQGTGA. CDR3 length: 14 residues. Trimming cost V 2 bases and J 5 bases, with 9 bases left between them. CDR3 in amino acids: CASSLDSRTGELFF. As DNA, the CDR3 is TGTGCCAGCAGCTTAGACAGCCGGACCGGGGAGCTGTTTTTT.

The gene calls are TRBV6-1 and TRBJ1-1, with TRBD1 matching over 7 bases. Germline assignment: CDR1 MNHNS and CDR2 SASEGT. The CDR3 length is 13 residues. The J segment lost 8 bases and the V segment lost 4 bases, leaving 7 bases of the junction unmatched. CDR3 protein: CASSGTGELEAFF. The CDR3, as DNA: TGTGCCAGCAGTGGAACAGGGGAGTTGGAAGCTTTCTTT.

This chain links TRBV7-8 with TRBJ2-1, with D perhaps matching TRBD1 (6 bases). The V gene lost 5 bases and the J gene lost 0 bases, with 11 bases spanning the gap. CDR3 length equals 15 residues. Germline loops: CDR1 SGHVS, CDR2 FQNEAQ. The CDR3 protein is CASSTEQGSYNEQFF. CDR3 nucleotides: TGTGCCAGCAGCACCGAACAGGGCTCCTACAATGAGCAGTTCTTC. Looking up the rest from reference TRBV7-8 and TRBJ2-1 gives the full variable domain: GAGVSQSPRYKVAKRGQDVALRCDPISGHVSLFWYQQALGQGPEFLTYFQNEAQLDKSGLPSDRFFAERPEGSVSTLKIQRTQQEDSAVYLCASSTEQGSYNEQFFGPGTRLTVL.

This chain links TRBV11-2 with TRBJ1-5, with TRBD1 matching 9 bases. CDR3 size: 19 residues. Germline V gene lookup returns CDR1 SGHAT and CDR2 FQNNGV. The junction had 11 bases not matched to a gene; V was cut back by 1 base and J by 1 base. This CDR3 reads CASSLGPGQGRPSNQPQHF. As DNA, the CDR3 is TGTGCCAGCAGCTTAGGACCGGGACAGGGCCGACCAAGCAATCAGCCCCAGCATTTT.

The CDR3 nucleotides are TGCGCCAGCAGCCAGGGGACAGGGGGCTATGGCTACACCTTC. Residues: CASSQGTGGYGYTF. The rearrangement links TRBV5-1 to TRBJ1-2; the match to TRBD1 covers 11 bases. V lost 4 bases and J lost 4; bases outside the gene matches: 3. The CDR3 has 14 residues. CDR1 and CDR2 from the germline V gene are SGHRS and YFSETQ.

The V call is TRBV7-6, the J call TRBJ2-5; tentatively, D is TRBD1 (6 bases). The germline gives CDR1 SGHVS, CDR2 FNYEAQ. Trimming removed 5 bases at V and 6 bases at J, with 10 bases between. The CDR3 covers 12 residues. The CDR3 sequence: CASSPRGKTQYF. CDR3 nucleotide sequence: TGTGCCAGCAGCCCCAGGGGAAAGACCCAGTACTTC. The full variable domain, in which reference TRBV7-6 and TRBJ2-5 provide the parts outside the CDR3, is GAGVSQSPRYKVTKRGQDVALRCDPISGHVSLYWYRQALGQGPEFLTYFNYEAQQDKSGLPNDRFSAERPEGSISTLTIQRTEQRDSAMYRCASSPRGKTQYFGPGTRLLVL.

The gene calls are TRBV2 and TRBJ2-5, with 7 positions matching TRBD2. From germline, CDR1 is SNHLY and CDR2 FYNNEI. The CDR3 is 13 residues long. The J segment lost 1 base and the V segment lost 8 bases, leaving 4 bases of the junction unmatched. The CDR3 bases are TGTGCCAGCCGACTAGCCCTCCAAGAGACCCAGTACTTC. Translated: CASRLALQETQYF.

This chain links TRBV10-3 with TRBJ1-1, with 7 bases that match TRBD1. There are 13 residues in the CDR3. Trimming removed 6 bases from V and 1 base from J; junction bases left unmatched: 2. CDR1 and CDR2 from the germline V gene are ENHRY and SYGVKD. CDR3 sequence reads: CAISDRENTEAFF. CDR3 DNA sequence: TGTGCCATCAGCGACAGGGAGAACACTGAAGCTTTCTTT.

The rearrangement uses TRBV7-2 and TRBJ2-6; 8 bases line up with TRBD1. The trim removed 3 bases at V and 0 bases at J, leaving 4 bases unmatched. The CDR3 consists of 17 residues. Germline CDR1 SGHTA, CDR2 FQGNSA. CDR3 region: CASSLRQGNSGANVLTF. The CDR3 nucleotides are TGTGCCAGCAGCTTGCGACAGGGGAACTCTGGGGCCAACGTCCTGACTTTC.

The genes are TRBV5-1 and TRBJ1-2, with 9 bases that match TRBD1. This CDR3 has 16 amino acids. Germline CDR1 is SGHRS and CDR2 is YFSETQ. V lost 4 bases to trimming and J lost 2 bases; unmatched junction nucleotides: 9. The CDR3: CASSTGTGSGNYGYTF. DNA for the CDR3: TGCGCCAGCAGCACCGGGACAGGGAGCGGAAACTATGGCTACACCTTC.

The CDR3 reads CASSLQGNSGNTIYF. DNA for the CDR3: TGTGCCAGCAGCCTACAGGGGAACTCTGGAAACACCATATATTTT. The chain carries TRBV7-9 and TRBJ1-3; 7 bases agree with TRBD1. V trimming: 5 bases; J trimming: 0 bases; junction bases outside the gene matches: 4. There are 15 residues in the CDR3. The V gene's germline CDR1 is SEHNR and CDR2 FQNEAQ (reference sequence). Drawing the rest from reference TRBV7-9 and TRBJ1-3, the complete variable domain is DTGVSQNPRHKITKRGQNVTFRCDPISEHNRLYWYRQTLGQGPEFLTYFQNEAQLEKSRLLSDRFSAERPKGSFSTLEIQRTEQGDSAMYLCASSLQGNSGNTIYFGEGSWLTVV.

The CDR3 region is CASSIHPRQLTGELFF. The CDR3 bases are TGTGCCAGTAGTATACATCCCAGACAGCTCACCGGGGAGCTGTTTTTT. The chain joins TRBV19 to TRBJ2-2, with D possibly being TRBD1 (5 bases). The CDR3 totals 16 residues. The germline CDR1 and CDR2 sequences are LNHDA and SQIVND (reference sequence). Trimming pared 2 bases from V and 4 bases from J, leaving 14 bases between.